Below are 13 T cell receptor beta chains sequenced from a single sample in a study of cytomegalovirus exposure and HLA in healthy donors. With 60 Vbeta and 13 Jbeta primers, the PCR was carried out. Produced via immunoSEQ multiplex PCR; TCRdb's table is partial and in-frame only. The data contain some 120,000 clones, about 10% of them singletons. Sequencing input: PBMCs. All receptors come from a woman aged 18-29 years in good health and CMV-seropositive.

The V call is TRBV12-5, the J call TRBJ2-1; perhaps TRBD2 as D (6 bases). The length of the CDR3 is 15 residues. The germline CDR1 and CDR2 sequences are LGHNT and FRNRAP. Trimming removed 6 bases at V and 1 base at J, with 13 bases between. The CDR3 DNA sequence: TGTGCTAGTGGAAACGGGAGAATGTCCTACAATGAGCAGTTCTTC. Encoded protein: CASGNGRMSYNEQFF.

V usage is TRBV11-3 and J usage is TRBJ2-7; possibly TRBD1 for D (6 bases). The CDR3 extends over 16 amino acids. Germline V CDR1 and CDR2: SGHNT, YENEEA. Trimming took 0 bases from V and 2 from J, leaving 14 bases between them. The CDR3 region is CASSLDTIGQPYEQYF. The CDR3, as DNA: TGTGCCAGCAGCTTAGACACCATAGGACAGCCCTACGAGCAGTACTTC.

V is TRBV5-1 and J is TRBJ2-1, with 7 bases aligning to TRBD2. The CDR3 loop spans 15 amino acids. V shed 0 bases, J shed 4 bases, and the junction held 4 bases outside the gene matches. CDR1 is SGHRS and CDR2 is YFSETQ in the germline V gene. The CDR3 loop is CASSLGQGLYNEQFF. CDR3 in DNA: TGCGCCAGCAGCTTGGGTCAGGGACTATACAATGAGCAGTTCTTC. The full variable domain, completed using reference TRBV5-1 and TRBJ2-1, is KAGVTQTPRYLIKTRGQQVTLSCSPISGHRSVSWYQQTPGQGLQFLFEYFSETQRNKGNFPGRFSGRQFSNSRSEMNVSTLELGDSALYLCASSLGQGLYNEQFFGPGTRLTVL.

V and J are TRBV5-6 and TRBJ2-5; TRBD1 agrees at 7 bases. The trim removed 5 bases at V and 2 bases at J, leaving 12 bases unmatched. Germline CDR1 is SGHDT and CDR2 is YYEEEE. The CDR3 runs 16 residues. Here the CDR3 reads CASRGTYGTVQETQYF. The CDR3 DNA reads TGTGCCAGCAGGGGAACATATGGGACAGTACAAGAGACCCAGTACTTC. Looking up the rest from reference TRBV5-6 and TRBJ2-5 gives the full variable domain: DAGVTQSPTHLIKTRGQQVTLRCSPKSGHDTVSWYQQALGQGPQFIFQYYEEEERQRGNFPDRFSGHQFPNYSSELNVNALLLGDSALYLCASRGTYGTVQETQYFGPGTRLLVL.

This clone occurred many times. DNA of the CDR3: TGCGCCAGCAGCTTCCTAGCGGGAGTTGTGTCAGATACGCAGTATTTT. The encoded protein is CASSFLAGVVSDTQYF. The chain carries TRBV5-1 and TRBJ2-3; 10 bases fit TRBD2. The ends lost 2 bases at V and 4 bases at J; junction bases unmatched: 7. The CDR3 is 16 amino acids. Germline lookup yields CDR1 SGHRS and CDR2 YFSETQ. Complete variable domain (other parts from reference TRBV5-1 and TRBJ2-3): KAGVTQTPRYLIKTRGQQVTLSCSPISGHRSVSWYQQTPGQGLQFLFEYFSETQRNKGNFPGRFSGRQFSNSRSEMNVSTLELGDSALYLCASSFLAGVVSDTQYFGPGTRLTVL.

The chain is built from TRBV19 and TRBJ1-5; D gene uncertain. The V end was cut by 6 bases, the J end by 5 bases, with 11 bases between. Germline CDR1 LNHDA, CDR2 SQIVND (reference sequence). This CDR3 contains 13 residues. The CDR3, as DNA: TGTGCCAGTAGCCGAAACGGGGATCAGCCCCAGCATTTT. Protein product: CASSRNGDQPQHF.

This clone was detected only a few times. J is TRBJ1-2 and V is TRBV27; the match to TRBD1 covers 9 bases. Unmatched junction bases numbered 6, after V lost 6 bases and J lost 10 bases. The CDR3 runs to 12 residues. The germline V gene encodes CDR1 MNHEY and CDR2 SMNVEV (reference sequence). The CDR3 bases are TGTGCCAGCAGCGGGGGACAGGGTCTCTACACCTTC. Translated, it gives CASSGGQGLYTF.

The CDR3 nucleotides are TGTGCCTGGAGTGTCAAGGGGGCGGGCGAGCAGTACTTC. Translating it yields CAWSVKGAGEQYF. This chain joins TRBV30 and TRBJ2-7, with TRBD1 identical over 7 bases. Germline CDR1 is GTSNPN and CDR2 is SVGIG (reference sequence). This CDR3 spans 13 amino acids. V trimming: 0 bases; J trimming: 6 bases; junction bases outside the gene matches: 5.

This clone was recorded a few times. This chain uses TRBV4-2 with TRBJ2-3; 7 positions agree with TRBD2. Germline V gene data show CDR1 as LGHNA and CDR2 as YNFKEQ. V gave up 1 base and J gave up 4 bases; unmatched junction bases: 11. The CDR3 covers 17 residues. The CDR3 DNA reads TGTGCCAGCAGCCAAGGGAAAGTACGGGAGGAGGCAGATACGCAGTATTTT. Translating gives CASSQGKVREEADTQYF.

This rearrangement joins TRBV28 to TRBJ2-2; 11 bases are shared with TRBD2. This CDR3 is built from 16 residues. Germline trimming cut 6 bases from V and 6 bases from J; bases unmatched to any gene: 9. CDR1 is MDHEN, CDR2 SYDVKM, per germline. For the CDR3, the DNA is TGTGCCAGCAGCCGAGACTCTAGCGGGAGGTCCGGGGAGCTGTTTTTT. Amino acid sequence: CASSRDSSGRSGELFF. Based on the CDR3 plus reference TRBV28 and TRBJ2-2, the full variable domain is DVKVTQSSRYLVKRTGEKVFLECVQDMDHENMFWYRQDPGLGLRLIYFSYDVKMKEKGDIPEGYSVSREKKERFSLILESASTNQTSMYLCASSRDSSGRSGELFFGEGSRLTVL.

This clone has only a few counts. The rearrangement joins TRBV4-1 to TRBJ2-7, with D possibly being TRBD1 (6 bases). The germline CDR1 and CDR2 sequences are MGHRA and YSYEKL. Trimming took 4 bases from V and 3 from J, leaving 16 bases between them. The CDR3 sequence is 15 residues long. CDR3 DNA sequence: TGCGCCAGCAGCCGCCTGGACAGTGACATCTACGAGCAGTACTTC. It specifies CASSRLDSDIYEQYF.

In this sample, this clone turned up a few times. The chain couples TRBV11-1 to TRBJ1-1; possible D gene TRBD1, 5 bases. The V gene's germline CDR1 is SGHAT and CDR2 FQDESV (reference sequence). The CDR3 is 13 amino acids. V lost 1 base and J 8 bases, leaving 11 bases between the germline ends. CDR3 region: CASSLEVGVEAFF. CDR3 coding DNA: TGTGCCAGCAGCTTAGAGGTAGGGGTCGAAGCTTTCTTT.

This clone was picked up a small number of times. The chain is built from TRBV19 and TRBJ1-6; maybe TRBD1 (6 bases). CDR3 length equals 14 residues. CDR1 and CDR2 from the germline V gene are LNHDA and SQIVND (reference sequence). V lost 9 bases, J lost 7 bases, and 16 bases lay in between. CDR3 DNA sequence: TGTGCCAGCTCGGACAGATTTCGAAATTCACCCCTCCACTTT. Translated, it gives CASSDRFRNSPLHF.